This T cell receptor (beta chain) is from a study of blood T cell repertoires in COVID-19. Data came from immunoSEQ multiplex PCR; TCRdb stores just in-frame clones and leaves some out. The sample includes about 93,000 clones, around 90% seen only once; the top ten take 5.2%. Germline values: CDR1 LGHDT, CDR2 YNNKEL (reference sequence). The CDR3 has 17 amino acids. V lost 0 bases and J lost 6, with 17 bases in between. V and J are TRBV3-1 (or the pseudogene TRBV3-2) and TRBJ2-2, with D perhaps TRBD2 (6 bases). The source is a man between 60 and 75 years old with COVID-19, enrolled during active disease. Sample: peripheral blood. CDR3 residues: CASSQEWGGRGAGELFF. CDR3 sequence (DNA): TGTGCCAGCAGCCAAGAATGGGGAGGACGGGGTGCCGGGGAGCTGTTTTTT.